The T cell receptor (beta chain) under discussion was sequenced for a study of shared clonotypes between healthy human individuals. Every contributor of samples was a Caucasian grown-up residing in Nashville, Tennessee. It was about 210 ng DNA, approximately 30,000 T cell genomes, that sorted-subset replicate PCRs used. Original analysis: Because ImmunoSEQ provided only junction sequences with no quality scores, the filtering differed. The repertoire was sequenced with immunoSEQ multiplex PCR; TCRdb's copy has only in-frame clones and lacks some. V, J and clone size were drawn from that table, and D and trimming were deduced from the DNA. The sample holds around 2.5 million clones, approximately 93% seen once. The V gene end was trimmed by 2 bases and the J gene end by 3 bases; junction bases not matched to a gene: 2. CDR1 and CDR2 (germline): LNHNV, YYDKDF (reference sequence). CDR3 length: 15 amino acids.

Sequencing was carried out using naive CD4+ T cells from PBMCs. Subset indicated: CD45RA+ positively selected. This clonotype originated in a man between 18 and 35 years old in good health. Some clones in this sample may be carry-over from other donors' samples. The rearrangement joins TRBV15 to TRBJ1-3; 9 bases fit TRBD1. The DNA of the CDR3 is TGTGCCACCAGCAGAACAGGGGGCGGTGGAAACACCATATATTTT. Its protein is CATSRTGGGGNTIYF.